A selection of T cell receptor beta chains follows, all from one sample in a study of T cells after yellow fever vaccination. Each CDR3 protein gets one entry after TCRdb re-called the 5' RACE reads with MiXCR. The data show 500,000 to 650,000 distinct CDR3 sequences, roughly 17% seen once. The material was PBMCs, obtained 5 to 6 days after the first yellow fever vaccination. The receptors derive from a man younger than 30 who received the YFV17D yellow fever vaccine. CDR3s include the opening cysteine and the closing phenylalanine or tryptophan. The D gene is left open where the match is weak. The size of a clone is reported for some rows only, either as once, few or many, or as a class for expanded clones.

>TRBV6-4|TRBJ2-6|TRBD1|.
TGTGCCAGCCCATCGGACAGGGCCGCCTCTGGGGCCAACGTCCTGACTTTC
CASPSDRAASGANVLTF
>TRBV6-5|TRBJ2-3|TRBD2|.
TGTGCCAGCAGTTACGATACTAGCGGGGGAGGCACAGATACGCAGTATTTT
CASSYDTSGGGTDTQYF
>TRBV12-3/TRBV12-4|TRBJ2-7|.|.
TGTGCCAGCAGTCTCCGGGATTGGCGGTCCTACGAGCAGTACTTC
CASSLRDWRSYEQYF
>TRBV7-9|TRBJ2-2|.|.
TGTGCCAGCAGCCCCGGAGTGGGGGAGCTGTTTTTT
CASSPGVGELFF
>TRBV4-3|TRBJ2-1|TRBD2|few
TGCGCCAGCAGCCAAGAGAAGAAGCGGGGGGGAACTGAGCAGTTCTTC
CASSQEKKRGGTEQFF
>TRBV9|TRBJ1-3|.|.
TGTGCCAGCAGCCGGACCCTAAGAGGGACTTCCGGTGGAAACACCATATATTTT
CASSRTLRGTSGGNTIYF
>TRBV10-3|TRBJ2-7|TRBD2|few
TGTGCCATCAGTGATCCGGGGGGCTACGAGCAGTACTTC
CAISDPGGYEQYF
>TRBV15|TRBJ2-7|.|.
TGTGCCACCAGCAGAGATACAGGACCCTACGAGCAGTACTTC
CATSRDTGPYEQYF
>TRBV12-3/TRBV12-4|TRBJ1-1|.|.
TGTGCCAGCAGTTTAGGGGCGGGGAATAGGATCACTGAAGCTTTCTTT
CASSLGAGNRITEAFF
>TRBV27|TRBJ2-3|.|few
TGTGCCAGCAGTTTATATTATGGGACAGATACGCAGTATTTT
CASSLYYGTDTQYF
>TRBV20-1|TRBJ2-1|.|.
TGCAGTGCTACTGACCCGAGCTCCTACAATGAGCAGTTCTTC
CSATDPSSYNEQFF
>TRBV20-1|TRBJ1-3|.|few
TGCAGTGCTAACGGGGTGTGGGGGGACACCATATATTTT
CSANGVWGDTIYF
>TRBV18|TRBJ2-3|.|few
TGTGCCAGCTCACCTGGGCCCGGGCTCACAGATACGCAGTATTTT
CASSPGPGLTDTQYF
>TRBV18|TRBJ2-5|.|few
TGTGCCAGCTCACCTGAATATTCGTTTCGAGAGACCCAGTACTTC
CASSPEYSFRETQYF
>TRBV5-1|TRBJ2-1|.|few
TGCGCCAGCAGCCCTCTCGGAGGGGGCTCCTACAATGAGCAGTTCTTC
CASSPLGGGSYNEQFF
>TRBV5-8|TRBJ2-7|.|few
TGTGCCAGCAGCTTGGCACAGGGCACCTACGAGCAGTACTTC
CASSLAQGTYEQYF
>TRBV7-9|TRBJ2-2|.|few
TGTGCCAGCAGCTTGTTTGACACCGGGGAGCTGTTTTTT
CASSLFDTGELFF
>TRBV12-3/TRBV12-4|TRBJ2-5|.|.
TGTGCCAGCAGTTCCAATCCGGGACACCTAGAGTACCAAGAGACCCAGTACTTC
CASSSNPGHLEYQETQYF
>TRBV12-3/TRBV12-4|TRBJ2-3|TRBD2|.
TGTGCCAGCAGTTTAGCCGCTCGGGGACCAGCGGGGACAGATACGCAGTATTTT
CASSLAARGPAGTDTQYF
>TRBV5-1|TRBJ1-2|TRBD1|.
TGCGCCAGCAGCTCAGCTCCCCGGGACAGGGGGCAATACTATGGCTACACCTTC
CASSSAPRDRGQYYGYTF
>TRBV4-1|TRBJ1-2|.|many
TGCGCCAGCAGCCAAGATCGGGGCGGAGGATATGGCTACACCTTC
CASSQDRGGGYGYTF
>TRBV11-2|TRBJ2-7|.|few
TGTGCCAGCAGCTTAGTTTCTGCAGGATCCTACGAGCAGTACTTC
CASSLVSAGSYEQYF
>TRBV21-1|TRBJ1-6|.|.
TGTGCCAGCAGCAAAGTCCAGAAGACGGGCGATTCACCCCTCCACTTT
CASSKVQKTGDSPLHF
>TRBV11-2|TRBJ2-5|.|few
TGTGCCAGCAGCCTAAGCCACCAAGAGACCCAGTACTTC
CASSLSHQETQYF
>TRBV6-5|TRBJ1-1|.|.
TGTGCCAGCAGGTTCACCCGACGGGGGAACACTGAAGCTTTCTTT
CASRFTRRGNTEAFF
>TRBV12-3/TRBV12-4|TRBJ2-5|TRBD1|many
TGTGCCAGCAGTGCGACAGGGGGCCTAGAGACCCAGTACTTC
CASSATGGLETQYF
>TRBV20-1|TRBJ1-3|TRBD1|few
TGCAGTGCCCCAAAACAGGGGGGGATTGGAAACACCATATATTTT
CSAPKQGGIGNTIYF
>TRBV3-1|TRBJ1-4|.|.
TGTGCCAGCAGCCAAGAAGAAGGGAACGGGAGAAAACTGTTTTTT
CASSQEEGNGRKLFF
>TRBV5-1|TRBJ2-5|.|many
TGCGCCAGCAGCCTTGGGACCCAGGGTGAGACCCAGTACTTC
CASSLGTQGETQYF
>TRBV15|TRBJ2-1|TRBD2|.
TGTGCCACCAGCAGGAATGCGGGGGGGTACAATGAGCAGTTCTTC
CATSRNAGGYNEQFF
>TRBV20-1|TRBJ2-1|TRBD1|.
TGCAGTGCTAGCTCCAGGGGGCCGGACAATGAGCAGTTCTTC
CSASSRGPDNEQFF
>TRBV5-4|TRBJ1-2|.|.
TGTGCCAGCAGCTCCAAGGGCAGGGGCTATGGCTACACCTTC
CASSSKGRGYGYTF
>TRBV5-1|TRBJ1-2|TRBD1|many
TGCGCCACCAGGACAGGGGATGGTGGCTACACCTTC
CATRTGDGGYTF
>TRBV5-1|TRBJ1-2|.|few
TGCGCCAGCAGCTTGGGGGTTTCCGGAGGCTACACCTTC
CASSLGVSGGYTF
>TRBV7-9|TRBJ2-5|.|many
TGTGCCAGCAGCTTACCAGGGGGGTACCAAGAGACCCAGTACTTC
CASSLPGGYQETQYF
>TRBV6-1|TRBJ2-3|.|many
TGTGCCAGCAGCACCCGAGATACGCAGTATTTT
CASSTRDTQYF
>TRBV6-2/TRBV6-3|TRBJ2-7|.|once
TGTGCCAGCAGTTATGTCCGCTCCTACGAGCAGTACTTC
CASSYVRSYEQYF
>TRBV5-1|TRBJ2-1|TRBD1|few
TGCGCCAGCAGCTTGGGGGACAGGGACTACAATGAGCAGTTCTTC
CASSLGDRDYNEQFF
>TRBV4-1|TRBJ2-1|.|few
TGCGCCAGCAGCCACCGGAGGGAATCCTACAATGAGCAGTTCTTC
CASSHRRESYNEQFF
>TRBV15|TRBJ2-2|TRBD2|few
TGTGCCACCAGCAACCCCGGCGGGGGGATCACCGGGGAGCTGTTTTTT
CATSNPGGGITGELFF
>TRBV29-1|TRBJ2-7|TRBD1|.
TGCAGCATTTCGGACAGGGTCGACGTCTACGAGCAGTACTTC
CSISDRVDVYEQYF
>TRBV18|TRBJ1-2|.|.
TGTGCCAGCTCCCCACCCCAGGGGAGAGGCTACACCTTC
CASSPPQGRGYTF
>TRBV10-3|TRBJ2-7|.|few
TGTGCCATCAGTAGATCCGGGACTGCTTACGAGCAGTACTTC
CAISRSGTAYEQYF
>TRBV5-1|TRBJ1-5|.|few
TGCGCCAGCAGCTTTGGGGAGAATCAGCCCCAGCATTTT
CASSFGENQPQHF
>TRBV15|TRBJ2-5|.|few
TGTGCCACCAGCAGAGATTTTGGCGGCCAAGAGACCCAGTACTTC
CATSRDFGGQETQYF
>TRBV4-1|TRBJ1-2|.|.
TGCGCCAGCAGCCAAGAAACGGGGAGCAGTTTCCACAATGGCTACACCTTC
CASSQETGSSFHNGYTF
>TRBV5-1|TRBJ1-3|TRBD1|few
TGCGCCAGCAGCTCGCAAACCGGGACAGGGGCAAACACCATATATTTT
CASSSQTGTGANTIYF
>TRBV20-1|TRBJ2-1|.|.
TGCAGTGCTAGAGATTCCGCTCTCTATGAGCAGTTCTTC
CSARDSALYEQFF
>TRBV7-2|TRBJ1-6|.|few
TGTGCCAGCAGCCCGTATGGCGAGGAGACACCCCTCCACTTT
CASSPYGEETPLHF
>TRBV12-3/TRBV12-4|TRBJ2-1|.|.
TGTGCCAGCAGTCGTTTATACTCAAGTGGGCAGTTCTTC
CASSRLYSSGQFF
>TRBV2|TRBJ2-2|.|.
TGTGCCAGCATGGGCAGGGTGGACACCGGGGAGCTGTTTTTT
CASMGRVDTGELFF
>TRBV6-1|TRBJ2-1|TRBD1|few
TGTGCCAGCAGTAAGCCGGGACAGGGCAATGAGCAGTTCTTC
CASSKPGQGNEQFF
>TRBV24-1|TRBJ2-3|.|.
TGTGCCACCAGTGTCGGGGGGCGGGGAGATACGCAGTATTTT
CATSVGGRGDTQYF
>TRBV15|TRBJ2-5|.|few
TGTGCCACCAGACTCGGACAAGCAGGGACCCAGTACTTC
CATRLGQAGTQYF
>TRBV6-2/TRBV6-3|TRBJ1-6|.|.
TGTGCCAGCAGATATCAGGGGCACAATTCACCCCTCCACTTT
CASRYQGHNSPLHF